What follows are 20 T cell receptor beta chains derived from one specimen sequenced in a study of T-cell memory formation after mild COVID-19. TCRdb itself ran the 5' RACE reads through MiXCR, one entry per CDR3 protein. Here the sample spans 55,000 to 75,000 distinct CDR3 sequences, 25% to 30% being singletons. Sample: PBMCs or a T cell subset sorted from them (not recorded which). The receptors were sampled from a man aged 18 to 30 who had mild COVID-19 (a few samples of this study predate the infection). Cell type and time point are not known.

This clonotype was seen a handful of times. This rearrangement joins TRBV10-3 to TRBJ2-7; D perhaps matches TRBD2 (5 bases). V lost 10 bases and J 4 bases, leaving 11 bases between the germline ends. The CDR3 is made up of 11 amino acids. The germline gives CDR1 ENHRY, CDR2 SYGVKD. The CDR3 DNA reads TGTGCCACCCGAGGGTCATACGAGCAGTACGTC. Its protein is CATRGSYEQYV.

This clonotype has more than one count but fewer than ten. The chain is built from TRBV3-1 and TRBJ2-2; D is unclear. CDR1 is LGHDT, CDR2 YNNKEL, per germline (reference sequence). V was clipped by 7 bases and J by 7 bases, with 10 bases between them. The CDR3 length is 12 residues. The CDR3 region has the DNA TGTGCCAGCAACGGCGGCAACGGGGAGCTGTTTTTT. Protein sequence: CASNGGNGELFF.

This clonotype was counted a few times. The CDR3 nucleotides are TGTGCCAGCAGCGTTAGAGCCAGCGGGGATTCTAAAGAGACCCAGTACTTC. Protein product: CASSVRASGDSKETQYF. V gene TRBV9 combines with J gene TRBJ2-5; 7 bases align to TRBD2. Per the germline V gene, CDR1 is SGDLS and CDR2 is YYNGEE. With V trimmed by 2 bases and J by 3 bases, 13 bases remained unmatched. The CDR3 runs to 17 residues.

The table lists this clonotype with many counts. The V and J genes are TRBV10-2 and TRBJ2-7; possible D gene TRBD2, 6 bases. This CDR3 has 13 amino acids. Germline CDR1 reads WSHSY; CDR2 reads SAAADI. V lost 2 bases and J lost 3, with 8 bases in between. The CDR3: CASSEGGFYEQYF. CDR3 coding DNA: TGCGCCAGCAGTGAGGGGGGGTTCTACGAGCAGTACTTC.

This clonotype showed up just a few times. The chain's CDR3 is CASSVDGSGELFF. The CDR3 DNA sequence: TGTGCCAGCAGTGTAGATGGGTCCGGGGAGCTGTTTTTT. V gene TRBV12-3 or TRBV12-4 combines with J gene TRBJ2-2; D is unclear. The CDR3 sequence is 13 residues long. V was cut by 5 bases and J by 6 bases, with 10 bases left in between.

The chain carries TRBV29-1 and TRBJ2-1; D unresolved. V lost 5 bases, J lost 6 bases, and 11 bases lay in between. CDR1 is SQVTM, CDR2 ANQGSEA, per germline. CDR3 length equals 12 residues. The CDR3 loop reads CSVSVLSNEQFF. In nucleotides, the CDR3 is TGCAGCGTTTCGGTCCTCTCCAATGAGCAGTTCTTC.

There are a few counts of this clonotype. The CDR3 sequence: CASSLSGEGMETQYF. For the CDR3, the DNA is TGTGCCAGCAGCTTATCGGGGGAAGGGATGGAGACCCAGTACTTC. V and J are TRBV13 and TRBJ2-5; tentative D call: TRBD2 (6 bases). The CDR3 contains 15 residues. With 2 bases removed from V and 5 bases from J, the gap between germline ends came to 15 bases. Germline V gives CDR1 PRHDT, CDR2 FYEKMQ (reference sequence).

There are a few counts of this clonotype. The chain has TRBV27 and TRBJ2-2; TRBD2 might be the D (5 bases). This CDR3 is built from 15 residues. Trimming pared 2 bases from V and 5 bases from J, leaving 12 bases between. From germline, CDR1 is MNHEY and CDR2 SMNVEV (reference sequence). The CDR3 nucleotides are TGTGCCAGCAGTTTAGTGATTTCGGGGACCGGGGAGCTGTTTTTT. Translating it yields CASSLVISGTGELFF.

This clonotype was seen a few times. CDR3 in amino acids: CASSSDRVQETQYF. DNA for the CDR3: TGTGCCAGCAGTTCAGACAGGGTCCAAGAGACCCAGTACTTC. The genes are TRBV6-6 and TRBJ2-5, with TRBD1 matching 7 bases. Losses at the gene ends were 4 bases for V and 1 base for J; bases not matched to a gene: 3. The CDR3 is 14 residues long. Germline CDR1 and CDR2: MNHNY and SVGAGI (reference sequence).

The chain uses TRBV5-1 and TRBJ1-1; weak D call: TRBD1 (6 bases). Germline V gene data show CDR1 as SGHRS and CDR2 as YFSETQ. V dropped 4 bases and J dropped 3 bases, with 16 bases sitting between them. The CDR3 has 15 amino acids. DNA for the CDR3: TGCGCCAGCAGCCCCAGGGGTTCCAGGTACACTGAAGCTTTCTTT. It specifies CASSPRGSRYTEAFF.

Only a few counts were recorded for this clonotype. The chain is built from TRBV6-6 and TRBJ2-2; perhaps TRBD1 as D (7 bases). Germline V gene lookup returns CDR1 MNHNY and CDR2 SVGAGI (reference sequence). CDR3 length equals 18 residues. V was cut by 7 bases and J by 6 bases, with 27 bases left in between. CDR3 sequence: CASNPQAPGGGLAGELFF. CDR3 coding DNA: TGTGCCAGCAACCCGCAAGCTCCCGGAGGGGGCCTCGCCGGGGAGCTGTTTTTT.

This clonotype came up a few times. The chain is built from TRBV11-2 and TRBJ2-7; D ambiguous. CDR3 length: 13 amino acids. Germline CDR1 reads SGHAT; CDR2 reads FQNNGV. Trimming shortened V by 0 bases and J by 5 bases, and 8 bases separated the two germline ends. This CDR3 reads CASSLDTGNEQYF. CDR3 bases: TGTGCCAGCAGCTTAGATACTGGCAACGAGCAGTACTTC. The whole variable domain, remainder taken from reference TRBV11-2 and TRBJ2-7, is EAGVAQSPRYKIIEKRQSVAFWCNPISGHATLYWYQQILGQGPKLLIQFQNNGVVDDSQLPKDRFSAERLKGVDSTLKIQPAKLEDSAVYLCASSLDTGNEQYFGPGTRLTVT.

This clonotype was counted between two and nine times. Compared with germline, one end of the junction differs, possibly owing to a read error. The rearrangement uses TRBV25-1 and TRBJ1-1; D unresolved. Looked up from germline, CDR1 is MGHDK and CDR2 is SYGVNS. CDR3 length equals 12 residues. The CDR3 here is CASKQMNAEAFF. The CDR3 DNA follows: TGTGCCAGCAAACAGATGAACGCTGAAGCTTTCTTT. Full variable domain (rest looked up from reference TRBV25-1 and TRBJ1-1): EADIYQTPRYLVIGTGKKITLECSQTMGHDKMYWYQQDPGMELHLIHYSYGVNSTEKGDLSSESTVSRIRTEHFPLTLESARPSHTSQYLCASKQMNAEAFFGQGTRLTVV.

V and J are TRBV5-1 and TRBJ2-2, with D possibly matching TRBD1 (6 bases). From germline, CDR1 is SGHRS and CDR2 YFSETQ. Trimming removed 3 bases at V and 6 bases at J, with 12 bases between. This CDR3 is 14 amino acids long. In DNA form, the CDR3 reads TGCGCCAGCAGCTATCAACAGGGCTCCGGGGAGCTGTTTTTT. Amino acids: CASSYQQGSGELFF.

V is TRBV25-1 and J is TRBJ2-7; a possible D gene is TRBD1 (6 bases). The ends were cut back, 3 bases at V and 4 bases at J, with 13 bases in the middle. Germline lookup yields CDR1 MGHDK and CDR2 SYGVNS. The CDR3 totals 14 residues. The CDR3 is CASSDFGRGYEQYF. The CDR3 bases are TGTGCCAGCAGTGACTTTGGCAGGGGATACGAGCAGTACTTC.

Written as DNA, the CDR3 is TGTGCCAGTTACCGCACAGGGGCCAACACCGGGGAGCTGTTTTTT. Protein sequence: CASYRTGANTGELFF. The chain uses TRBV12-3 or TRBV12-4 and TRBJ2-2; 7 nucleotides line up with TRBD1. The CDR3 is made up of 15 amino acids. The V gene end was trimmed by 9 bases and the J gene end by 2 bases; junction bases not matched to a gene: 9.

The CDR3 DNA sequence: TGTGCCAGCAGCCTCACTAGCGGGCACAATGAGCAGTTCTTC. Its translation is CASSLTSGHNEQFF. This rearrangement joins TRBV5-5 to TRBJ2-1; TRBD2 matches at 9 bases. The junction had 4 bases not matched to a gene; V was cut back by 4 bases and J by 5 bases. The CDR3 runs to 14 residues. Germline-derived CDR1 and CDR2 are SGHKS and YYEKEE (reference sequence).

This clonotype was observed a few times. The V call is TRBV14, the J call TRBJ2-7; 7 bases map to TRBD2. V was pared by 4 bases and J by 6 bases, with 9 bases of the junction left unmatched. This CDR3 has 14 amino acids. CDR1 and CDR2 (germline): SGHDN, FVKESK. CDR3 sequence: CASSPKTSLSEQYV. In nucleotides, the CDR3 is TGTGCCAGCAGCCCCAAGACTAGCTTAAGCGAGCAGTACGTC.

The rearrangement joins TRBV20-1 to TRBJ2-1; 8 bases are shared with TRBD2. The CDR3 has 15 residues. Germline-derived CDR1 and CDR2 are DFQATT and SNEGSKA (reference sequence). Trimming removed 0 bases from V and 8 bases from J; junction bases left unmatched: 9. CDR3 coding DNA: TGCAGTGCTAGAGATACCGGGGGGGCCGTCGATGAGCAGTTCTTC. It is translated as CSARDTGGAVDEQFF.

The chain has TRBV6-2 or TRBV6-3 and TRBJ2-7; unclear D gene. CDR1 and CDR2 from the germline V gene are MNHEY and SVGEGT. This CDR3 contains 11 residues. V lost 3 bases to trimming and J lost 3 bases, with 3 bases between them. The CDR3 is CASSYVYEQYF. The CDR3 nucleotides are TGTGCCAGCAGTTATGTCTACGAGCAGTACTTC.